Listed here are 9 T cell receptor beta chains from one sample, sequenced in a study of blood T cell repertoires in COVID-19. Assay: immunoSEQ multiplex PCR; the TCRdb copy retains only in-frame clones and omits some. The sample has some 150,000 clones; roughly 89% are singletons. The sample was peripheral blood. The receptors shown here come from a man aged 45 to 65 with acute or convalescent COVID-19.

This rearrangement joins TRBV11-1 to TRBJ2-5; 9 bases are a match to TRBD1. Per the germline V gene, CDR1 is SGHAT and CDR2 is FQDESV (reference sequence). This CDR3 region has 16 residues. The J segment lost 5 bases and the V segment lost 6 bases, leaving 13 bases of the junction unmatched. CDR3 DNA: TGTGCCAGCAGTACCGACGGGACAGGGTTGGAGGAGACCCAGTACTTC. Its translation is CASSTDGTGLEETQYF. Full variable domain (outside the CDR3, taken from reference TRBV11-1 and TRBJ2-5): EAEVAQSPRYKITEKSQAVAFWCDPISGHATLYWYRQILGQGPELLVQFQDESVVDDSQLPKDRFSAERLKGVDSTLKIQPAELGDSAMYLCASSTDGTGLEETQYFGPGTRLLVL.

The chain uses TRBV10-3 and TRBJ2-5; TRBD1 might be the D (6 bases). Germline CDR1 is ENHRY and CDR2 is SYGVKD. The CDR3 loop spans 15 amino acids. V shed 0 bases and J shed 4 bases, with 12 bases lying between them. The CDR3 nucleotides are TGTGCCATCAGTGAGTCCCAGGGGATGGGAGAGACCCAGTACTTC. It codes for CAISESQGMGETQYF.

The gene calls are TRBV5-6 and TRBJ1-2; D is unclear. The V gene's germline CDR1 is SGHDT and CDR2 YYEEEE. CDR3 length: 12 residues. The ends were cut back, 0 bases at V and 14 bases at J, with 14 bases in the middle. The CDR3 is CASSLGAPRETF. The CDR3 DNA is TGTGCCAGCAGCTTGGGGGCCCCGAGGGAAACCTTC.

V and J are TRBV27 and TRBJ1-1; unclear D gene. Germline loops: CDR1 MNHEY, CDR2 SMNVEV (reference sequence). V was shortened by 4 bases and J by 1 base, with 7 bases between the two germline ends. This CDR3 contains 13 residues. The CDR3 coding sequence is TGTGCCAGCAGTTACAGAAAGAACACTGAAGCTTTCTTT. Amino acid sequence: CASSYRKNTEAFF.

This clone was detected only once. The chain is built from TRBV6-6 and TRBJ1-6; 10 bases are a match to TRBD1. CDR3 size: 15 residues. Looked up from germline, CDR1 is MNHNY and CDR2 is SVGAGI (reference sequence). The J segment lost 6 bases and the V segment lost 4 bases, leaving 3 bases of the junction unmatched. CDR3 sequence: CASSFRDRGNSPLHF. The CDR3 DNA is TGTGCCAGCAGTTTCCGGGACAGGGGTAATTCACCCCTCCACTTT.

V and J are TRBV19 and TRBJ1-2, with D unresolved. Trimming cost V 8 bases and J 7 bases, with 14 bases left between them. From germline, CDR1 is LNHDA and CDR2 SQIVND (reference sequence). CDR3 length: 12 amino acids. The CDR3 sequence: CASGSIGSGYTF. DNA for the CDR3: TGTGCCAGTGGAAGTATAGGGAGTGGCTACACCTTC.

The CDR3 reads CASRPGTALQGEQFF. Written as DNA, the CDR3 is TGCGCCAGCAGGCCCGGGACAGCCCTACAGGGTGAGCAGTTCTTC. The rearrangement joins TRBV10-2 to TRBJ2-1; 7 positions match TRBD1. Unmatched junction bases numbered 14, after V lost 6 bases and J lost 9 bases. This CDR3 has 15 amino acids. Per germline, CDR1 WSHSY and CDR2 SAAADI.

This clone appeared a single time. The CDR3 loop reads CASSRLREGLVQYF. The CDR3 coding sequence is TGTGCCAGCAGTCGCTTGCGGGAGGGCCTTGTGCAGTACTTC. The V call is TRBV27, the J call TRBJ2-7; TRBD2 matches 9 bases. CDR1 is MNHEY, CDR2 SMNVEV, per germline (reference sequence). The V segment lost 5 bases and the J segment 9 bases; nucleotides outside the gene matches: 11. The CDR3 totals 14 residues.

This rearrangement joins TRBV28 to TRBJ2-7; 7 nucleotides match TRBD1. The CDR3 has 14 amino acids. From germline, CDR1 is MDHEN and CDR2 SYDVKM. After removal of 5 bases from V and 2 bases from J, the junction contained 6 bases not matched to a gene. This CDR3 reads CASSIQGLPYEQYF. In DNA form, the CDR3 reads TGTGCCAGCAGTATACAGGGGCTACCCTACGAGCAGTACTTC.